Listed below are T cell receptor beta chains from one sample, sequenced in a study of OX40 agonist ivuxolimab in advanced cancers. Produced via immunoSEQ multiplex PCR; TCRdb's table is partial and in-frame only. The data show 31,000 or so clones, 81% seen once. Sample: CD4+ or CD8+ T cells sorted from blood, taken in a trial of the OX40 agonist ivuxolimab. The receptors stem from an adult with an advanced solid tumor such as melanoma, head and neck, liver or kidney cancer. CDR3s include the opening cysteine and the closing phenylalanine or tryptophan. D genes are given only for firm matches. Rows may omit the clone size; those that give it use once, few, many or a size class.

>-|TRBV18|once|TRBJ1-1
TGTGCCAGCTCATTCGGGTCCGGGAACACTGAAGCTTTCTTT
CASSFGSGNTEAFF
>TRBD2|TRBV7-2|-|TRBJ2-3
TGTGCCAGCAGCTTAGCCAGCGGGAGGGCAGATACGCAGTATTTT
CASSLASGRADTQYF
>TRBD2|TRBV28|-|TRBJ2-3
TGTGCCAGCATCTCCGGGACTAGCGGATGGGATACGCAGTATTTT
CASISGTSGWDTQYF
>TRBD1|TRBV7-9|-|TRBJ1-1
TGTGCCAGCAGCCAGGGGGCTGGGAACACTGAAGCTTTCTTT
CASSQGAGNTEAFF
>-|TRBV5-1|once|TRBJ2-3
TGCGCCAGCGGCCCGGGGCCAGATACGCAGTATTTT
CASGPGPDTQYF
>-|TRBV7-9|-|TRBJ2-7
TGTGCCAGCAGCCCTTCTACCTCCTACGAGCAGTACTTC
CASSPSTSYEQYF
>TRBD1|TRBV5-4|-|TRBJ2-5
TGTGCCAGCAGCCCCAGGGACAGGGGCGGCGAGACCCAGTACTTC
CASSPRDRGGETQYF
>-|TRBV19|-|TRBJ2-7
TGTGCCAGTAGTAGAGACGGACCCTCCTACGAGCAGTACTTC
CASSRDGPSYEQYF
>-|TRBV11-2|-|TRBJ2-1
TGTGCCAGCAGCTTAGGTTTACGAACCAATGAGCAGTTCTTC
CASSLGLRTNEQFF
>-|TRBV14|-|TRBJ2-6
TGTGCCAGCAGACCCCAGGGTGGCCTGGCTGGGGCCAACGTCCTGACTTTC
CASRPQGGLAGANVLTF
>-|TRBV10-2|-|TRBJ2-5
TGCGCCAGCAGCGCGACTAGTGCCGAGACCCAGTACTTC
CASSATSAETQYF
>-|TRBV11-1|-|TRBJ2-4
TGTGCCAGCAGCGCTGTACAGGGTGCCAAAAACATTCAGTACTTC
CASSAVQGAKNIQYF
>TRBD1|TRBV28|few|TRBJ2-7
TGTGCTAGACCTACGGACAGGCTTAGGTCCTACGAGCAGTACTTC
CARPTDRLRSYEQYF
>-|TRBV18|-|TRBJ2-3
TGTGCCAGCTCACCGTATGGGGATACGCAGTATTTT
CASSPYGDTQYF
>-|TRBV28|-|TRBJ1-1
TGTGCCAGCACCCCGGGAGGGCTGAACACTGAAGCTTTCTTT
CASTPGGLNTEAFF
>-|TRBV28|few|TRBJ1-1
TGTGCCAGCAGGAGGCAGAGAAACACTGAAGCTTTCTTT
CASRRQRNTEAFF
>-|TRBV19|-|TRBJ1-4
TGTGCCAGTAGTATCGGAAGTAGAAAAACTGTTTTT
CASSIGSRKTVF
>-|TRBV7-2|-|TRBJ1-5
TGTGCCAGCAGCCAAGGACAAGGGAATCAGCCCCAGCATTTT
CASSQGQGNQPQHF
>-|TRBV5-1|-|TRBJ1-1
TGCGCCAGCAGCTTGGACTGGGGGGTGAACACTGAAGCTTTCTTT
CASSLDWGVNTEAFF
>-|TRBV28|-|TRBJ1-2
TGTGCCAGCAGTTTTCTGGGTGGCTACACCTTC
CASSFLGGYTF
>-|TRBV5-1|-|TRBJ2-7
TGCGCCAGCAGCTCTGACGGATACGAGCAGTACTTC
CASSSDGYEQYF
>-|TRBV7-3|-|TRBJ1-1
TGTGCCAGCAGCTTAGCGCTAACAGGGCCCACTGAAGCTTTCTTT
CASSLALTGPTEAFF
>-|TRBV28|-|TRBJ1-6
TGTGCCAGCAGTCCCACCCAGGGGAAAGATTCACCCCTCCACTTT
CASSPTQGKDSPLHF
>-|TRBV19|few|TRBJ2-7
TGTGCCAGTAGGGTAGGGGCGTACTCCTACGAGCAGTACTTC
CASRVGAYSYEQYF